The 6 T cell receptor beta chains given below trace back to one sample, sequenced in a study of cytomegalovirus exposure and HLA in healthy donors. Both 60 Vbeta primers and 13 Jbeta primers went into the PCR. Repertoires were generated with immunoSEQ multiplex PCR, while TCRdb's copy carries only in-frame clones and drops some. The repertoire holds 100,000 to 150,000 clones, with just under 85% as singletons. The sequenced sample was PBMCs. The receptors come from a boy younger than 10 in good health and CMV-seronegative.

The chain carries TRBV6-1 and TRBJ2-5; 11 nucleotides match TRBD1. The assigned J gene may be wrong: the sequence end matches TRBJ2-7 better. CDR3 size: 14 residues. From germline, CDR1 is MNHNS and CDR2 SASEGT. DNA of the CDR3: TGTGCCAGCACAGGGGGGACAGGGGGCTACGAGCAGTACTTC. Its translation: CASTGGTGGYEQYF.

The gene calls are TRBV19 and TRBJ2-5; D possibly corresponds to TRBD1 (6 bases). V lost 5 bases and J lost 1, with 14 bases in between. The CDR3 is made up of 15 amino acids. Germline values: CDR1 LNHDA, CDR2 SQIVND (reference sequence). The CDR3 loop is CASSLYRARQETQYF. CDR3 sequence (DNA): TGTGCCAGTAGTTTGTACAGGGCCCGCCAAGAGACCCAGTACTTC.

The genes are TRBV7-8 and TRBJ2-7; 9 bases are a match to TRBD2. Germline V gene sequence: CDR1 SGHVS, CDR2 FQNEAQ. The CDR3 spans 15 residues. The V segment lost 0 bases and the J segment 5 bases; nucleotides outside the gene matches: 5. The CDR3 DNA follows: TGTGCCAGCAGCTTAGCGGGGCGGGGGGGCGACGAGCAGTACGTC. Translated, it gives CASSLAGRGGDEQYV.

Many counts were recorded for this clone. The chain carries TRBV6-1 and TRBJ2-7, with D maybe TRBD1 (6 bases). The CDR3 extends over 15 amino acids. In germline, CDR1 is MNHNS, CDR2 SASEGT. V dropped 1 base and J dropped 2 bases, with 12 bases sitting between them. CDR3 residues: CASSEEGEGAYEQYF. The DNA of the CDR3 is TGTGCCAGCAGTGAAGAGGGGGAAGGTGCCTACGAGCAGTACTTC.

This clone was seen more than once but under ten times. The rearrangement joins TRBV6-5 to TRBJ1-5; no clear D. The germline CDR1 and CDR2 sequences are MNHEY and SVGAGI. V gave up 6 bases and J gave up 2 bases, with 14 bases separating them. CDR3 length: 15 amino acids. In nucleotides, the CDR3 is TGTGCCAGCAGCCCGATCCCCGAGGGCAATCAGCCCCAGCATTTT. Protein sequence: CASSPIPEGNQPQHF.

The V and J genes are TRBV7-9 and TRBJ2-3; perhaps TRBD2 as D (5 bases). The CDR3 spans 16 residues. V was cut by 1 base and J by 1 base, with 12 bases left in between. Germline values: CDR1 SEHNR, CDR2 FQNEAQ (reference sequence). The CDR3 spells CASSLEASTRTDTQYF. Here the CDR3 DNA reads TGTGCCAGCAGCTTAGAGGCTAGCACCCGCACAGATACGCAGTATTTT. Together with reference TRBV7-9 and TRBJ2-3, the CDR3 gives the full variable domain: DTGVSQNPRHKITKRGQNVTFRCDPISEHNRLYWYRQTLGQGPEFLTYFQNEAQLEKSRLLSDRFSAERPKGSFSTLEIQRTEQGDSAMYLCASSLEASTRTDTQYFGPGTRLTVL.